These 11 T cell receptor beta chains came from one sample sequenced in a study of shared clonotypes between healthy human individuals. Assay used: immunoSEQ multiplex PCR; TCRdb lists only in-frame clones, some missing. The sample has fewer than 800,000 clones, about 92% seen once; the top ten hold 20% to 25%. Selected positively for CCR7 and CD45RO-negative, naive CD8 cells excluded terminally differentiated effector memory CD45RA+ cells. The sequenced sample was naive CD8+ T cells sorted from blood. Source of these receptors: a man younger than 45 in good health.

The chain uses TRBV29-1 and TRBJ2-1; TRBD1 agrees at 10 bases. The CDR3 extends over 16 amino acids. Germline lookup yields CDR1 SQVTM and CDR2 ANQGSEA. V trimming: 4 bases; J trimming: 4 bases; junction bases outside the gene matches: 10. The CDR3 DNA reads as TGCAGCGTTGTTCCCCCCCGGGACAGGGGATACAATGAGCAGTTCTTC. Protein sequence: CSVVPPRDRGYNEQFF.

The chain employs TRBV5-8 and TRBJ1-5; perhaps TRBD1 as D (5 bases). The CDR3 spans 13 residues. CDR1 and CDR2 from the germline V gene are SGHTS and YDEGEE. V lost 4 bases, J lost 6 bases, and 11 bases lay in between. CDR3 protein: CASSPWQGQPQHF. The CDR3 DNA sequence: TGTGCCAGCAGCCCATGGCAGGGTCAGCCCCAGCATTTT. Full variable domain (rest looked up from reference TRBV5-8 and TRBJ1-5): EAGVTQSPTHLIKTRGQQATLRCSPISGHTSVYWYQQALGLGLQFLLWYDEGEERNRGNFPPRFSGRQFPNYSSELNVNALELEDSALYLCASSPWQGQPQHFGDGTRLSIL.

CDR3 coding DNA: TGTGCCAGCAGTGGGAATACAGCCTACGAGCAGTACTTC. Amino acid sequence: CASSGNTAYEQYF. The J gene is TRBJ2-7, the V gene TRBV27; unclear D gene. CDR3 length: 13 amino acids. Germline-derived CDR1 and CDR2 are MNHEY and SMNVEV (reference sequence). With 5 bases removed from V and 2 bases from J, the gap between germline ends came to 10 bases.

This sequence joins TRBV5-8 and TRBJ2-7; D is unclear. The CDR3 spans 12 residues. Trimming took off 3 bases at V and 4 bases at J, with 8 bases between the two ends. Germline CDR1 and CDR2: SGHTS and YDEGEE. The CDR3 protein is CASSSNLYEQYF. The CDR3 DNA reads TGTGCCAGCAGCTCAAATTTATACGAGCAGTACTTC.

The J gene is TRBJ2-7, the V gene TRBV5-5, with D unclear. With 4 bases removed from V and 5 bases from J, the gap between germline ends came to 10 bases. CDR1 SGHKS and CDR2 YYEKEE come from the germline V gene (reference sequence). The CDR3 loop spans 12 amino acids. CDR3 region: CASSMHENEQYF. The DNA of the CDR3 is TGTGCCAGCAGCATGCACGAGAACGAGCAGTACTTC.

This CDR3 reads CASSLVGPYEQYF. The CDR3 DNA reads as TGTGCCAGCAGCTTGGTCGGGCCCTACGAGCAGTACTTC. The J gene is TRBJ2-7, the V gene TRBV5-8, with no clear D. CDR1 and CDR2 (germline): SGHTS, YDEGEE. There are 13 residues in the CDR3. V was trimmed by 0 bases and J by 2 bases, leaving 6 bases between them.

The chain recombines TRBV9 with TRBJ1-2, with D possibly matching TRBD1 (5 bases). With 0 bases removed from V and 7 bases from J, the gap between germline ends came to 16 bases. The germline V gene has CDR1 SGDLS and CDR2 YYNGEE. This CDR3 comprises 15 residues. CDR3 residues: CASSVATLSQGGYTF. CDR3 sequence (DNA): TGTGCCAGCAGCGTAGCTACCCTATCCCAGGGTGGCTACACCTTC. The full variable domain, in which reference TRBV9 and TRBJ1-2 provide the parts outside the CDR3, is DSGVTQTPKHLITATGQRVTLRCSPRSGDLSVYWYQQSLDQGLQFLIQYYNGEERAKGNILERFSAQQFPDLHSELNLSSLELGDSALYFCASSVATLSQGGYTFGSGTRLTVV.

This clone was detected only once. V is TRBV5-6 and J is TRBJ1-5; maybe TRBD1 (6 bases). Trimming shortened V by 0 bases and J by 1 base, and 14 bases separated the two germline ends. CDR1 SGHDT and CDR2 YYEEEE come from the germline V gene. The CDR3 has 17 amino acids. CDR3 bases: TGTGCCAGCAGCTTGGCCAAAGGGGGAAGGAGCAATCAGCCCCAGCATTTT. Amino acids: CASSLAKGGRSNQPQHF.

This clone was counted a single time. This same CDR3 is encoded by further DNA sequences in the sample. This rearrangement joins TRBV6-5 to TRBJ1-1; D unclear. The CDR3 consists of 13 residues. Trimming took 0 bases from V and 0 from J, leaving 2 bases between them. Looked up from germline, CDR1 is MNHEY and CDR2 is SVGAGI. The CDR3 nucleotides read TGTGCCAGCAGTTACTCCTTGAACACTGAAGCTTTCTTT. It is translated as CASSYSLNTEAFF.

The rearrangement joins TRBV4-1 to TRBJ2-1; TRBD1 agrees at 7 bases. The ends lost 1 base at V and 10 bases at J; junction bases unmatched: 7. This CDR3 comprises 14 residues. From germline, CDR1 is MGHRA and CDR2 YSYEKL. The CDR3 region has the DNA TGCGCCAGCAGCCAAGTGACAGCAGGGGGAGAGCAGTTCTTC. As protein: CASSQVTAGGEQFF.

The chain carries TRBV5-5 and TRBJ2-2; 7 nucleotides agree with TRBD2. Germline CDR1 reads SGHKS; CDR2 reads YYEKEE (reference sequence). The CDR3 has 16 amino acids. V gave up 0 bases and J gave up 4 bases; unmatched junction bases: 6. The CDR3 loop reads CASSLEASGATGELFF. The CDR3 coding sequence is TGTGCCAGCAGCTTGGAGGCGAGCGGGGCCACCGGGGAGCTGTTTTTT.